The sequence of this T cell receptor (beta chain) was determined in a study of shared clonotypes between healthy human individuals. This CDR3 is built from 16 residues. CDR1 and CDR2 from the germline V gene are MDHEN and SYDVKM. Unmatched junction bases numbered 7, after V lost 5 bases and J lost 1 base. This clone has a handful of counts. This table comes from immunoSEQ multiplex PCR, and its TCRdb copy is limited to in-frame clones, with some not included. The sample yields over a million clones, about 80% seen once. The chain couples TRBV28 to TRBJ1-1; 10 bases map to TRBD1. The sequenced sample was memory CD4+ T cells from PBMCs. Subset specified: CD45RA-negative fraction. The source of this sequence is a young man in good health. Some clones in this sample may be carry-over from other donors' samples. The CDR3 region is CASSKQTGGRNTEAFF. The CDR3 DNA sequence: TGTGCCAGCAGTAAGCAGACAGGGGGCAGGAACACTGAAGCTTTCTTT.